These T cell receptor beta chains were read from a single sample in a study of T cells in Graves' hyperthyroidism and ophthalmopathy. TCRdb re-called the multiplex PCR reads with MiXCR, one entry per CDR3 protein. The table records hundreds of thousands of distinct CDR3 sequences, 15% to 19% of them present only once. The sequencing sample was made of blood. The receptors were gathered from a young woman with Graves' hyperthyroidism. CDR3s include the opening cysteine and the closing phenylalanine or tryptophan. The D gene is left open where the match is weak. For some rows the clone size is stated as once, few or many, or as a class when expanded; others skip it.

TRBJ2-7 15 TRBV11-2 many TRBD1 TGTGCCAGCAGGCCCCCGGGACAGACCTCCTACGAGCAGTACTTC CASRPPGQTSYEQYF
TRBJ1-1 16 TRBV2 NA NA TGTGCCAGCAGTGCCCTGGGGGCTCTCCCGAACACTGAAGCTTTCTTT CASSALGALPNTEAFF
TRBJ2-7 14 TRBV3-1 NA TRBD2 TGTGCCAGCAGCCTAGCGGGTCCAACCTACGAGCAGTACTTC CASSLAGPTYEQYF
TRBJ2-1 14 TRBV18 many TRBD1 TGTGCCAGCTCAGGACAGGGCTCCTACAATGAGCAGTTCTTC CASSGQGSYNEQFF
TRBJ2-5 16 TRBV6-1 many TRBD1 TGTGCCAGCAGTTTATTCGGGACAGGGGGCTCAGAGACCCAGTACTTC CASSLFGTGGSETQYF
TRBJ2-1 20 TRBV20-1 NA TRBD2 TGCAGTGCTAAAAACCCCGGGACTAGCGGTCTCCTGAGCTCCTACAATGAGCAGTTCTTC CSAKNPGTSGLLSSYNEQFF
TRBJ2-2 14 TRBV2 NA TRBD2 TGTGCCACCAGAGCGGGGACGAACACCGGGGAGCTGTTTTTT CATRAGTNTGELFF
TRBJ2-3 13 TRBV20-1 NA NA TGCAGTGCTGATCAGCCGGGCACAGATACGCAGTATTTT CSADQPGTDTQYF
TRBJ1-1 14 TRBV12-3/TRBV12-4 NA NA TGTGCCAGCGGATACCGACGATTCAACACTGAAGCTTTCTTT CASGYRRFNTEAFF
TRBJ1-5 15 TRBV10-3 NA NA TGTGCCATCAGCCCTGTGGACAGTCCGAATCAGCCCCAGCATTTT CAISPVDSPNQPQHF
TRBJ1-2 15 TRBV7-2 many NA TGTGCCAGCAGCTCGCATTTAGGGGCTAACTATGGCTACACCTTC CASSSHLGANYGYTF
TRBJ1-1 15 TRBV3-1 NA TRBD1 TGTGCCAGCAGCCAGTCGACAGGGGCGAACACTGAAGCTTTCTTT CASSQSTGANTEAFF
TRBJ1-1 14 TRBV4-3 NA NA TGCGCCAGCAGCCAAGCTGAGGGAGGCACTGAAGCTTTCTTT CASSQAEGGTEAFF
TRBJ1-1 21 TRBV2 many TRBD1 TGTGCCAGCAGTGCGACTAGGACAGGGGGCCTACGATGGATTTTGGACACTGAAGCTTTCTTT CASSATRTGGLRWILDTEAFF
TRBJ2-5 13 TRBV20-1 NA NA TGCAGTGCTAGAGGAGGGTACCAAGAGACCCAGTACTTC CSARGGYQETQYF
TRBJ2-7 15 TRBV27 many NA TGTGCCAGCAGCTGGGGGGACCCCAGCTCCTACGAGCAGTACTTC CASSWGDPSSYEQYF
TRBJ1-5 15 TRBV12-3/TRBV12-4 NA NA TGTGCCAGCAGTTTCAGGGGTCGTGGCAATCAGCCCCAGCATTTT CASSFRGRGNQPQHF
TRBJ2-5 16 TRBV19 NA NA TGTGCCAGTAGTCCTTTCCTCGGGGGCCCTCAAGAGACCCAGTACTTC CASSPFLGGPQETQYF
TRBJ1-1 13 TRBV20-1 many NA TGCAGTGCTAGGCGGCCATCGAACACTGAAGCTTTCTTT CSARRPSNTEAFF
TRBJ2-2 13 TRBV11-1 NA NA TGTGCCAGCAGCTTAGGCGAAAGCGGGGAGCTGTTTTTT CASSLGESGELFF
TRBJ1-5 15 TRBV6-4 NA NA TGTGCCAGCAGTGACCCGGCGGTTAGCAATCAGCCCCAGCATTTT CASSDPAVSNQPQHF
TRBJ1-1 11 TRBV29-1 NA NA TGCAGCGTTGAGGGCCCCACTGAAGCTTTCTTT CSVEGPTEAFF
TRBJ1-2 12 TRBV20-1 few NA TGCAGTGCAGGGGACGCAGACTATGGCTACACCTTC CSAGDADYGYTF
TRBJ1-4 14 TRBV28 many NA TGTGCCAGCAGTTTGGTCCCAACTAATGAAAAACTGTTTTTT CASSLVPTNEKLFF
TRBJ2-3 16 TRBV6-4 NA NA TGTGCCAGCAGCAAAGCCAAAGAGTTCAGCACAGATACGCAGTATTTT CASSKAKEFSTDTQYF
TRBJ1-5 14 TRBV16 NA NA TGTGCCAGCAGCCAGTCAGGGTCAGGGCAGCCCCAGCATTTT CASSQSGSGQPQHF
TRBJ2-7 14 TRBV6-1 many NA TGTGCCAGCAGTTATTCAACAGGACCCTACGAGCAGTACTTC CASSYSTGPYEQYF
TRBJ2-7 14 TRBV20-1 many TRBD2 TGCAGTGCTAGCCCTAGCGGGAGGACGGGTGAGCAGTACTTC CSASPSGRTGEQYF
TRBJ2-7 13 TRBV6-1 many NA TGTGCCAGCAGTGAATTTGGGGGGTACGAGCAGTACTTC CASSEFGGYEQYF
TRBJ2-5 13 TRBV12-3/TRBV12-4 NA NA TGTGCCAGCAGTTACTCCACCGCCCCTCCCCAGTACTTC CASSYSTAPPQYF
TRBJ1-1 12 TRBV29-1 many NA TGCAGCGTTGAAACTGGCTGGACTGAAGCTTTCTTT CSVETGWTEAFF
TRBJ1-1 11 TRBV20-1 few NA TGCAGTGCTAGAGCCGCACATGGCGCTTTCTTT CSARAAHGAFF
TRBJ1-1 12 TRBV5-1 many TRBD1 TGCGCCAGCAGCCGTGGACAGGCCGAAGCTTTCTTT CASSRGQAEAFF
TRBJ2-7 14 TRBV10-2 NA NA TGCGCCAGCAGTGAGGCACCCCAAGTTAAAGGGCAGTACTTC CASSEAPQVKGQYF
TRBJ2-1 17 TRBV11-2 many NA TGTGCCAGCAGCCTGACCGACATCCCGAGCTCCTACAATGAGCAGTTCTTC CASSLTDIPSSYNEQFF
TRBJ2-5 16 TRBV3-1 many TRBD1 TGTGCCAGCAGCCAAGTCCTAGGACAGGGTAAAGAGACCCAGTACTTC CASSQVLGQGKETQYF
TRBJ2-2 14 TRBV20-1 NA TRBD1 TGCAGTGCTAGGGGACAGGGAAACACCGGGGAGCTGTTTTTT CSARGQGNTGELFF
TRBJ2-5 16 TRBV3-2 many NA TGTGCCAGCAGCCCTACGCTACGAGGGGGCGGGGAGACCCAGTACTTC CASSPTLRGGGETQYF
TRBJ1-4 18 TRBV27 many TRBD1 TGTGCCAGCAGTTTATCTTATGACAGGGGACGCCCCGGTGGAAAACTGTTTTTT CASSLSYDRGRPGGKLFF
TRBJ2-3 15 TRBV28 many NA TGTGCCAGCAGTCCGGGCCCATGGAGCACAGATACGCAGTATTTT CASSPGPWSTDTQYF
TRBJ1-2 13 TRBV29-1 many TRBD1 TGCAGCGTCGGGACAGGGGGCAAGGATGGCTACACCTTC CSVGTGGKDGYTF
TRBJ1-1 16 TRBV6-2/TRBV6-3 many TRBD1 TGTGCCAGCAGTTATTCGGGACAGGCTATGAACACTGAAGCTTTCTTT CASSYSGQAMNTEAFF
TRBJ2-5 15 TRBV5-1 few NA TGCGCCAGCAGCTTGGTGGATCCGGGCAGTGAGACCCAGTACTTC CASSLVDPGSETQYF
TRBJ1-2 12 TRBV5-1 many NA TGCGCCAGCAGCTCGCCGGGGAATGGCTACACCTTC CASSSPGNGYTF
TRBJ2-1 15 TRBV5-1 many TRBD2 TGCGCCAGCAGCTTGATCGGGGGGGCCCCCAATGAGCAGTTCTTC CASSLIGGAPNEQFF
TRBJ1-5 13 TRBV29-1 many TRBD1 TGCAGCGTTGGGGACAGCCGAAATCAGCCCCAGCATTTT CSVGDSRNQPQHF
TRBJ2-5 13 TRBV18 NA NA TGTGCCAGCTCACCACCGGGGGATGAGACCCAGTACTTC CASSPPGDETQYF
TRBJ2-7 11 TRBV20-1 NA NA TGCAGTGCGAACGACAAGTACGAGCAGTACTTC CSANDKYEQYF
TRBJ2-3 16 TRBV28 many TRBD2 TGTGCCAGCAGTTCACTAGCGGGGGGGAGGGCAGATACGCAGTATTTT CASSSLAGGRADTQYF
TRBJ1-3 15 TRBV28 many NA TGTGCCAGCAGTCCAGACAGCGGCTCTGGAAACACCATATATTTT CASSPDSGSGNTIYF
TRBJ1-1 18 TRBV6-9 NA TRBD1 TGTGCCAGCAGTTGGTCCCGGGACAGGGGACTGATGAACACTGAAGCTTTCTTT CASSWSRDRGLMNTEAFF
TRBJ1-2 15 TRBV19 NA NA TGTGCCAGTAGTAGAGAGGACGGAGGGAACTATGGCTACACCTTC CASSREDGGNYGYTF
TRBJ2-7 14 TRBV5-1 few NA TGCGCCAGCACCCACCCGGAGGTCTTAGGGGAGCAGTACTTC CASTHPEVLGEQYF
TRBJ1-3 14 TRBV28 many NA TGTGCCAGCAGAATATCCCCCTCTGGAAACACCATATATTTT CASRISPSGNTIYF
TRBJ1-2 15 TRBV27 many TRBD1 TGTGCCAGCAGTTTATCGATGGGACAGGGCGATGGCTACACCTTC CASSLSMGQGDGYTF
TRBJ2-3 16 TRBV12-3/TRBV12-4 NA TRBD1 TGTGCCAGCAGTTGGCCCGGGACAGGGAGCACAGATACGCAGTATTTT CASSWPGTGSTDTQYF
TRBJ2-5 17 TRBV24-1 many TRBD2 TGTGCCACCAGTGGCAGACTAGCGGGAAACCACCAAGAGACCCAGTACTTC CATSGRLAGNHQETQYF
TRBJ1-4 15 TRBV9 NA TRBD1 TGTGCCAGCAGCTTCTCCGGGACAGGGCCCGAAAAACTGTTTTTT CASSFSGTGPEKLFF
TRBJ1-4 16 TRBV6-1 NA TRBD1 TGTGCCAGCAGCAATAACAGGGGCCCAAGGCGTGAAAAACTGTTTTTT CASSNNRGPRREKLFF
TRBJ2-3 17 TRBV20-1 many TRBD2 TGCAGTGCAAACGACCCTCTTAGCGGGAGGCTCACAGATACGCAGTATTTT CSANDPLSGRLTDTQYF